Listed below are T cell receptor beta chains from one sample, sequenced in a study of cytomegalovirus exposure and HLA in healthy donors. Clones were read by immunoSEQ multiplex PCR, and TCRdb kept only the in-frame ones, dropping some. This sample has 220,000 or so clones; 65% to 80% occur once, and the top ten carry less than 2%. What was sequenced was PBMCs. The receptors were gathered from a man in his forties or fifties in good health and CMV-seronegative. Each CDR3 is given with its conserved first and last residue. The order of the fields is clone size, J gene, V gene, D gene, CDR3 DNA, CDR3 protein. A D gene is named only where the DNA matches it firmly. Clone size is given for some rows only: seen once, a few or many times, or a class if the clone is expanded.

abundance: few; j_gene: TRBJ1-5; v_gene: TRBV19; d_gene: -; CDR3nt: TGTGCCAGTAGTATTTCGAGGGGAGGTAGCAATCAGCCCCAGCATTTT; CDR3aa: CASSISRGGSNQPQHF
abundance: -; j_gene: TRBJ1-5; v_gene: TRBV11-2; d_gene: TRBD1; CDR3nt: TGTGCCAGCAGCTTAGCAGGGGGTCAGCCCCAGCATTTT; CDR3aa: CASSLAGGQPQHF
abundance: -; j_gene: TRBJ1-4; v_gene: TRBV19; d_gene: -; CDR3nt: TGTGCCAGTAGTATTGCTGCAGGGCATGAAAAACTGTTTTTT; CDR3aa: CASSIAAGHEKLFF
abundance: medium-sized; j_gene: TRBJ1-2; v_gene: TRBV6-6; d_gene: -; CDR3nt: TGTGCCAGCAGTTACTCGGAGGGGATCTTTAGTGGCTACACCTTC; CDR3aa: CASSYSEGIFSGYTF
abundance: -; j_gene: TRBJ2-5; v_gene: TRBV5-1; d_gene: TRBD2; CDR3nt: TGCGCCAGCAGCATTCAACCTTTAGCGGGAGAGGGGACCCAGTACTTC; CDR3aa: CASSIQPLAGEGTQYF
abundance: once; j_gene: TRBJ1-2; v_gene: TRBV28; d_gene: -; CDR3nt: TGTGCCAGCAGACTAGAGAACTATGGCTACACCTTC; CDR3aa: CASRLENYGYTF
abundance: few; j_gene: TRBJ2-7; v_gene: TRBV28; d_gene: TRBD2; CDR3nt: TGTGCCAGCAGGCCACAACCGAGGTCTAGCGGGACCGACGAGTACTTC; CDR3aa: CASRPQPRSSGTDEYF
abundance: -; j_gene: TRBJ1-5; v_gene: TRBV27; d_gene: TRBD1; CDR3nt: TGTGCCAGCAGACCCGTGACAGGGCGCAATCAGCCCCAGCATTTT; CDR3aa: CASRPVTGRNQPQHF
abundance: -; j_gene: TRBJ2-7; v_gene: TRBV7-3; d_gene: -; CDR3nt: TGTGCCAGCAGCCCTCGGGGAGGTGACTCCAACGAGCAGTACTTC; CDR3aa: CASSPRGGDSNEQYF
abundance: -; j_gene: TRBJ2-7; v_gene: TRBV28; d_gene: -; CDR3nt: TGTGCCAGCAGTTTACTGAGGCTAGAGCAGTACTTC; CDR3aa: CASSLLRLEQYF
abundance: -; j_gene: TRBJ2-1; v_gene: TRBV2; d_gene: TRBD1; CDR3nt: TGTGCCAGCAGGAGGGACAGGGTCGATGAGCAGTTCTTC; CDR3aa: CASRRDRVDEQFF
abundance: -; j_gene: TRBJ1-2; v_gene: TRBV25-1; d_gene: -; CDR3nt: TGTGCCAGCAGTGGTACAAACAACTATGGCTACACCTTC; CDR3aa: CASSGTNNYGYTF
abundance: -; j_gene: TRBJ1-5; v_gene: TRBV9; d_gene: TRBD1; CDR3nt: TGTGCCAGCAGCGTAGCGGGACAGGGGGGCAATCAGCCCCAGCATTTT; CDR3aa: CASSVAGQGGNQPQHF
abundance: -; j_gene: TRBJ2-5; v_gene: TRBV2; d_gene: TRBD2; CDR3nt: TGTGCCAGCGCCCGGGGGGGAGCTCAGGAGACCCAGTACTTC; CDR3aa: CASARGGAQETQYF
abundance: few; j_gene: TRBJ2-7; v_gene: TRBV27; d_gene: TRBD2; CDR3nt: TGTGCCAGCAGTCCAGGACTAGCGGGAGGGTACGAGCAGTACTTC; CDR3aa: CASSPGLAGGYEQYF
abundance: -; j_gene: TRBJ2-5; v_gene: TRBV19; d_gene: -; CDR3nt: TGTGCCAGCCGGGGACTTCCAGGAGAGACCCAGTACTTC; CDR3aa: CASRGLPGETQYF
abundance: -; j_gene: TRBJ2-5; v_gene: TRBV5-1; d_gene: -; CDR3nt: TGCGCCAGCAGGCAGGGGCAGTTAGAGACCCAGTACTTC; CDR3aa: CASRQGQLETQYF
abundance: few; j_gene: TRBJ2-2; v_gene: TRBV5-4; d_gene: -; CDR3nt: TGTGCCAGCACCCGGGACTCGAACACCGGGGAGCTGTTTTTT; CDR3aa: CASTRDSNTGELFF
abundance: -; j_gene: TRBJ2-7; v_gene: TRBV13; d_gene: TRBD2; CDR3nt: TGTGCCAGCAGCTTAGACCCCGGGACTAGCGGTTTCGAGCAGTACTTC; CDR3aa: CASSLDPGTSGFEQYF
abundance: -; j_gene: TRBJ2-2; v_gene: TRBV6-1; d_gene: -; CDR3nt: TGTGCCAGCAGTAGCCGGGAGAGTACCGGGGAGCTGTTTTTT; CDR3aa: CASSSRESTGELFF
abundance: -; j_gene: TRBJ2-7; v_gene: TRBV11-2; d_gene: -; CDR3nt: TGTGCCAGCAGCTTAAGGGCCGGAGGGGGCAACCACGAGCAGTACTTC; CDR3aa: CASSLRAGGGNHEQYF
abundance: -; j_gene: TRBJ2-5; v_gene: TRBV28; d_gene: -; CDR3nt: TGTGCCAGCAGCACAGCTAGGGGTCAAGAGACCCAGTACTTC; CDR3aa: CASSTARGQETQYF
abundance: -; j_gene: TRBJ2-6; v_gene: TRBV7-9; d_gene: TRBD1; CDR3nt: TGTGCCAGCAGTACAGGTACAGGGGTTGGGGCCAACGTCCTGACTTTC; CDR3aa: CASSTGTGVGANVLTF
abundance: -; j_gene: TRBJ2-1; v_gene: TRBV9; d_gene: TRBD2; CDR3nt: TGTGCCAGCAGCAGCCCCACAGGGGCCCTAGCGGGAGGCCGATACAATGAGCAGTTCTTC; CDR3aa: CASSSPTGALAGGRYNEQFF
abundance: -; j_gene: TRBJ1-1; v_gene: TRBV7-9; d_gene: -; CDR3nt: TGTTCCAGCAGCTCTCCCCCGACAGGAGAGAACACTGAAGCTTTCTTT; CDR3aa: CSSSSPPTGENTEAFF
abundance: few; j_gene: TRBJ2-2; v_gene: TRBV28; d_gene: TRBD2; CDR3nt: TGTGCCAGTTGGACTAGGCCCGGGGAGCTGTTTTTT; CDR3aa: CASWTRPGELFF
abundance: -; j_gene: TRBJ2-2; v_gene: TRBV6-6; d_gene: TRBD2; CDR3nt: TGTGCCAGCAGACTCGGACTAGCGGGAGGGCACGGGGAGCTGTTTTTT; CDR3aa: CASRLGLAGGHGELFF